These T cell receptor beta chains were read from a single sample in a study of CD8+CD57+ T cells in acquired aplastic anemia. TCRdb analysed the reads with MiXCR anew, one entry per CDR3 protein. The sample lists about 160,000 distinct CDR3 sequences, 71% occurring once. The source material was sorted CD4+, CD8+, or CD8+CD57+ T cells (not recorded which) from PBMCs. The receptors shown here come from a human donor with aplastic anemia. The CDR3 runs from the conserved cysteine through the conserved F or W. The D gene is left open where the match is weak. The size of a clone is reported for some rows only, either as once, few or many, or as a class for expanded clones.

TRBJ1-2 TRBV20-1 TRBD1 - CSATRDRLHGYTF TGCAGTGCTACCCGGGACAGACTCCATGGCTACACCTTC
TRBJ1-2 TRBV12-3/TRBV12-4 - - CASTLGPSYGYTF TGTGCCAGCACCCTGGGCCCGAGCTATGGCTACACCTTC
TRBJ2-5 TRBV24-1 - - CATSEGSARETQYF TGTGCCACCAGTGAAGGGTCAGCCCGAGAGACCCAGTACTTC
TRBJ2-7 TRBV24-1 - - CASSEVAVRAYEQYF TGTGCCAGCAGTGAAGTGGCAGTTAGGGCCTACGAGCAGTACTTC
TRBJ1-2 TRBV25-1 TRBD1 - CASSEQDRVGGYTF TGTGCCAGCAGTGAACAGGACAGGGTGGGGGGCTACACCTTC
TRBJ1-5 TRBV5-1 - once CASSLDSNSNQPQHF TGCGCCAGCAGCTTGGACAGCAATAGCAATCAGCCCCAGCATTTT
TRBJ2-5 TRBV20-1 - - CSARDRGMETQYF TGCAGTGCTAGAGACCGCGGGATGGAGACCCAGTACTTC
TRBJ1-1 TRBV29-1 - - CSAIRGRNTEAFF TGCAGTGCGATTCGAGGCAGGAACACTGAAGCTTTCTTT
TRBJ2-5 TRBV5-4 - - CASSLSYSFRETQYF TGTGCCAGCAGCTTGTCTTACAGCTTTAGGGAGACCCAGTACTTC
TRBJ1-6 TRBV15 TRBD1 - CATEKTGGGNSPLHF TGTGCCACAGAAAAGACAGGGGGAGGTAATTCACCCCTCCACTTT
TRBJ1-2 TRBV5-1 TRBD1 - CASSLAQGASNYGYTF TGCGCCAGCAGCTTGGCACAGGGGGCGTCTAACTATGGCTACACCTTC
TRBJ2-7 TRBV7-6 TRBD2 - CASSLLGLAYEQYF TGTGCCAGCAGCTTATTGGGACTAGCGTACGAGCAGTACTTC
TRBJ1-6 TRBV27 - - CASSLGGIGSPLHF TGTGCCAGCAGTTTAGGGGGGATTGGTTCACCCCTCCACTTT
TRBJ2-5 TRBV2 - - CASSEIAEETQYF TGTGCCAGCAGTGAAATAGCAGAAGAGACCCAGTACTTC
TRBJ1-4 TRBV10-2 - - CASSESGGANEKLFF TGCGCCAGCAGTGAGTCAGGGGGAGCTAATGAAAAACTGTTTTTT
TRBJ2-7 TRBV20-1 - - CSAHQTGRSYEQYF TGCAGTGCTCATCAGACGGGGAGATCCTACGAGCAGTACTTC
TRBJ1-6 TRBV25-1 TRBD1 few CASSELTGRSPLHF TGTGCCAGCAGTGAATTGACAGGGCGCTCACCCCTCCACTTT
TRBJ2-6 TRBV5-1 - - CASSLEELTGANVLTF TGCGCCAGCAGCTTGGAGGAACTTACTGGGGCCAACGTCCTGACTTTC
TRBJ2-3 TRBV20-1 - - CSARGEGPTDTQYF TGCAGTGCTAGAGGCGAGGGACCCACAGATACGCAGTATTTT
TRBJ2-2 TRBV7-9 TRBD2 - CASTPSGRSSTGELFF TGTGCCAGCACCCCTAGCGGGAGATCGAGCACCGGGGAGCTGTTTTTT
TRBJ2-3 TRBV7-2 - - CASSLGPRKDTQYF TGTGCCAGCAGCTTAGGACCGCGGAAGGATACGCAGTATTTT
TRBJ2-7 TRBV5-1 - - CASSLVKGLGEQYF TGCGCCAGCAGCTTGGTAAAGGGGTTGGGCGAGCAGTACTTC
TRBJ2-2 TRBV5-1 - - CASSLAQTNTGELFF TGCGCCAGCAGCTTGGCCCAGACCAACACCGGGGAGCTGTTTTTT
TRBJ1-1 TRBV2 - - CASSQDPGPNTEAFF TGTGCCAGCAGCCAAGATCCGGGCCCGAACACTGAAGCTTTCTTT
TRBJ1-2 TRBV20-1 TRBD1 - CSASGQGYGYTF TGCAGTGCTAGCGGACAGGGGTATGGCTACACCTTC
TRBJ2-7 TRBV7-2 - - CASSFVPGHYEQYF TGTGCCAGCAGCTTCGTCCCGGGACACTACGAGCAGTACTTC
TRBJ2-3 TRBV24-1 - - CATGPAGAVADTQYF TGTGCCACCGGCCCAGCCGGGGCCGTCGCAGATACGCAGTATTTT
TRBJ2-2 TRBV5-1 - - CASRIEASTGELFF TGCGCCAGCCGGATCGAAGCATCCACCGGGGAGCTGTTTTTT
TRBJ2-3 TRBV10-3 - - CAITPGSTDTQYF TGTGCCATCACCCCTGGCAGCACAGATACGCAGTATTTT
TRBJ1-4 TRBV24-1 - - CAIQSQGLHNEKLFF TGTGCCATTCAATCACAGGGCCTTCATAATGAAAAACTGTTTTTT
TRBJ1-5 TRBV7-8 TRBD1 - CASSLANRGEPQHF TGTGCCAGCAGCTTAGCGAACAGGGGTGAGCCCCAGCATTTT
TRBJ2-5 TRBV10-3 TRBD2 - CAISDRLAGGSETQYF TGTGCCATCAGTGACCGACTAGCGGGAGGGTCTGAGACCCAGTACTTC
TRBJ1-5 TRBV24-1 TRBD1 - CATSEGTVLNQPQHF TGTGCCACCAGTGAAGGGACAGTGCTCAATCAGCCCCAGCATTTT
TRBJ2-5 TRBV15 - - CATSRGQRDNQETQYF TGTGCCACCAGCAGAGGCCAGAGAGACAACCAAGAGACCCAGTACTTC
TRBJ1-2 TRBV10-3 TRBD1 - CAIDREDGYTF TGTGCCATCGACAGGGAGGATGGCTACACCTTC
TRBJ2-5 TRBV7-3 - - CASSLGSGPTTQYF TGTGCCAGCAGCTTAGGTTCCGGACCCACGACCCAGTACTTC
TRBJ1-5 TRBV4-2 - - CASSQEWFGDQPQHF TGTGCCAGCAGCCAGGAGTGGTTCGGCGATCAGCCCCAGCATTTT
TRBJ2-5 TRBV10-1 - - CASSDLGSETQYF TGCGCCAGCAGTGACCTGGGCAGTGAGACCCAGTACTTC
TRBJ1-6 TRBV15 TRBD1 few CATSSTTSEGGSPLHF TGTGCCACCAGCAGTACGACATCCGAAGGGGGCTCACCCCTCCACTTT
TRBJ2-7 TRBV7-9 - - CASSSSEQYF TGTGCCAGCAGCTCCTCAGAGCAGTACTTC
TRBJ2-1 TRBV7-9 - few CASSTEGPGSF TGTGCCAGCAGCACAGAGGGACCGGGGTCCTTC
TRBJ1-2 TRBV10-3 - - CAISQGGAPANYGYTF TGTGCCATCAGTCAGGGCGGGGCCCCCGCTAACTATGGCTACACCTTC
TRBJ2-1 TRBV24-1 - - CATSDRFRSNYNEQFF TGTGCCACCAGTGATCGTTTCAGATCCAATTACAATGAGCAGTTCTTC
TRBJ2-1 TRBV7-9 - - CASSRNNEQFF TGTGCCAGCAGCCGCAACAATGAGCAGTTCTTC
TRBJ2-1 TRBV5-1 - - CASSSAGEQFF TGCGCCAGCAGCTCCGCGGGTGAGCAGTTCTTC
TRBJ2-7 TRBV25-1 - once CASSELARPSYEQYF TGTGCCAGCAGTGAATTAGCGCGCCCGTCCTACGAGCAGTACTTC
TRBJ2-3 TRBV7-2 - - CASSLLGTTDTQYF TGTGCCAGCAGCTTACTAGGGACGACAGATACGCAGTATTTT
TRBJ2-1 TRBV10-3 TRBD2 few CAISGAGTSGGSYNEQFF TGTGCCATCAGTGGAGCCGGGACTAGCGGGGGGTCGTACAATGAGCAGTTCTTC
TRBJ1-5 TRBV7-9 - - CASSSTEGYQPQHF TGTGCCAGCAGTTCGACGGAAGGGTACCAGCCCCAGCATTTT
TRBJ2-1 TRBV7-6 TRBD2 - CASSLAGGNDEQFF TGTGCCAGCAGCTTAGCGGGAGGGAACGATGAGCAGTTCTTC